This passage covers 18 T cell receptor beta chains from one sample sequenced in a study of post-analysis software for immune sequencing data. Antigens for these TCRs are unknown. Study-level results: Five or six TRBV segments, TRBV5-6, TRBV5-1 and TRBV20-1 among them, were found more frequent in patients than controls.

Unique-molecular-identifier-tagged TCR beta cDNA libraries were used. TCRdb re-derived calls from the PCR reads in MiXCR, one entry per CDR3 protein. The sample lists 750,000 to 950,000 distinct CDR3 sequences; 46% were seen once. Specimen: blood. The receptors here all came from a girl between 5 and 17 years old with multiple sclerosis.

The chain carries TRBV20-1 and TRBJ2-1; a possible D gene is TRBD2 (6 bases). V was shortened by 3 bases and J by 6 bases, with 18 bases between the two germline ends. The CDR3 totals 15 residues. Germline CDR1 is DFQATT and CDR2 is SNEGSKA (reference sequence). The CDR3 DNA is TGCAGTGCTAGTCGCGGGGAGAGGGGATTCAATGAGCAGTTCTTC. Translated: CSASRGERGFNEQFF.

The chain carries TRBV29-1 and TRBJ2-7; tentative D call: TRBD2 (6 bases). Germline V gene sequence: CDR1 SQVTM, CDR2 ANQGSEA. The CDR3 runs to 14 residues. V dropped 7 bases and J dropped 0 bases, with 16 bases sitting between them. The DNA of the CDR3 is TGCAGCGCCCGGGGTGGAGGGAACTCCTACGAGCAGTACTTC. Translated: CSARGGGNSYEQYF.

The V and J genes are TRBV20-1 and TRBJ2-1; no clear D. The DNA end is more similar to TRBJ2-7, so the J call may be wrong. Germline V gives CDR1 DFQATT, CDR2 SNEGSKA (reference sequence). The CDR3 loop spans 11 amino acids. CDR3 DNA: TGCAGTGCTAGACCCCAACTTGAGCAGTACTTC. Translated, it gives CSARPQLEQYF.

Only a few counts were recorded for this clonotype. The chain combines TRBV20-1 with TRBJ2-5, with TRBD2 identical over 15 bases. This CDR3 is 16 amino acids long. Germline V gene lookup returns CDR1 DFQATT and CDR2 SNEGSKA (reference sequence). V was pared by 3 bases and J by 4 bases, with 6 bases of the junction left unmatched. In DNA, the CDR3 is TGCAGTGCTAGGACGGGACTAGCGGGAGGTAGAGAGACCCAGTACTTC. This codes for CSARTGLAGGRETQYF.

V usage is TRBV12-5 and J usage is TRBJ1-1; TRBD1 might be the D (6 bases). V shed 7 bases and J shed 7 bases, with 16 bases lying between them. Per the germline V gene, CDR1 is LGHNT and CDR2 is FRNRAP. This CDR3 is 13 amino acids long. CDR3 bases: TGTGCTAGTGAGGAGCCCGGGACACTTGAAGCTTTCTTT. Amino acid sequence: CASEEPGTLEAFF. The full variable domain, its missing parts supplied by reference TRBV12-5 and TRBJ1-1, is DARVTQTPRHKVTEMGQEVTMRCQPILGHNTVFWYRQTMMQGLELLAYFRNRAPLDDSGMPKDRFSAEMPDATLATLKIQPSEPRDSAVYFCASEEPGTLEAFFGQGTRLTVV.

This sequence joins TRBV28 and TRBJ1-2; no firm D call. V was clipped by 2 bases and J by 8 bases, with 18 bases between them. This CDR3 has 15 amino acids. Germline V CDR1 and CDR2: MDHEN, SYDVKM. This chain's CDR3 is CASSLDNRRLVGYTF. The CDR3 DNA sequence: TGTGCCAGCAGTTTAGACAATCGACGCCTTGTGGGCTACACCTTC.

The sample holds a few counts of this clonotype. The junction departs from germline at one end; a sequencing error may be responsible. The gene calls are TRBV7-3 and TRBJ2-7, with 7 bases identical to TRBD1. The CDR3 totals 15 residues. Germline V CDR1 and CDR2: SGHTA, FQGTGA. Written as DNA, the CDR3 is TGTGCCTGCAGCCCCAGACAGGGACCCGTTTACGAGCAGTACTTC. Translated: CACSPRQGPVYEQYF.

This chain connects TRBV6-6 to TRBJ2-1; 7 bases map to TRBD2. The germline V gene encodes CDR1 MNHNY and CDR2 SVGAGI (reference sequence). CDR3 length: 15 residues. The V gene end was trimmed by 7 bases and the J gene end by 1 base; junction bases not matched to a gene: 7. The CDR3 coding sequence is TGTGCCAGCAACGAGGGACTACTTTCCTACAATGAGCAGTTCTTC. This codes for CASNEGLLSYNEQFF.

V gene TRBV12-3 or TRBV12-4 combines with J gene TRBJ1-1; 8 bases are shared with TRBD1. The CDR3 is 18 amino acids. Trimming took 6 bases from V and 2 from J; bases not matched to a gene: 17. CDR3 DNA sequence: TGTGCCAGCAGATCTCTCCGGACAGGGCCGTATAACAACACTGAAGCTTTCTTT. Translation gives CASRSLRTGPYNNTEAFF.

The chain combines TRBV12-3 or TRBV12-4 with TRBJ2-3, with no clear D. The V end lost 3 bases, the J end lost 1 base, and 8 bases lay between the germline ends. CDR3 length: 14 residues. The CDR3 spells CASSFEWGTDTQYF. CDR3 sequence (DNA): TGTGCCAGCAGTTTCGAGTGGGGCACAGATACGCAGTATTTT.

The J gene is TRBJ2-1, the V gene TRBV24-1; 7 bases match TRBD2. The V gene end was trimmed by 5 bases and the J gene end by 2 bases; junction bases not matched to a gene: 5. CDR1 is KGHDR, CDR2 SFDVKD, per germline. The CDR3 sequence is 15 residues long. The CDR3 coding sequence is TGTGCCACCAGTGGCAAGCGGGGCGCCTACAATGAGCAGTTCTTC. Its protein product is CATSGKRGAYNEQFF.

This clonotype was detected many times. In DNA form, the CDR3 reads TGTGCCAGCAGGGGGACAGGGTCTTCCTACGAGCAGTACTTC. Amino acids: CASRGTGSSYEQYF. The V call is TRBV6-2 or TRBV6-3, the J call TRBJ2-7; 9 bases are a match to TRBD1. CDR3 length: 14 amino acids. CDR1 and CDR2 (germline): MNHEY, SVGEGT. Trimming took 6 bases from V and 1 from J; bases not matched to a gene: 4.

Regarding this clonotype: An end of the junction does not agree with germline; a read error may underlie this. The chain recombines TRBV5-1 with TRBJ2-6; D is possibly TRBD1 (5 bases). The CDR3 length is 13 residues. CDR1 is SGHRS, CDR2 YFSETQ, per germline. CDR3 coding DNA: TGCGCCAGCAGCGAATCTGGGGCCAACGTCCCGACTTTC. Its protein product is CASSESGANVPTF.

This clonotype was observed a handful of times. This chain joins TRBV6-5 and TRBJ2-5; weak D call: TRBD1 (6 bases). The germline V gene encodes CDR1 MNHEY and CDR2 SVGAGI. CDR3 length equals 18 residues. V was clipped by 0 bases and J by 4 bases, with 21 bases between them. This CDR3 is CASSYSPYPQGLGETQYF. CDR3 nucleotide sequence: TGTGCCAGCAGTTACTCACCTTACCCGCAGGGGCTCGGAGAGACCCAGTACTTC.

The CDR3 sequence: CASSWGLNTEAFF. The DNA for the CDR3 is TGTGCCAGCAGTTGGGGGCTGAACACTGAAGCTTTCTTT. The chain joins TRBV6-5 to TRBJ1-1; a weak D match, TRBD1 (6 bases). Trimming stripped 4 bases from V and 0 bases from J, with 6 bases between. This CDR3 has 13 amino acids. Germline V gene lookup returns CDR1 MNHEY and CDR2 SVGAGI.

The rearrangement links TRBV7-9 to TRBJ2-5; TRBD1 matches 8 bases. The CDR3 sequence is 15 residues long. The germline gives CDR1 SEHNR, CDR2 FQNEAQ (reference sequence). Germline trimming cut 1 base from V and 3 bases from J; bases unmatched to any gene: 4. CDR3 amino acids: CASSLGSGGKETQYF. The CDR3 DNA reads as TGTGCCAGCAGCTTAGGGTCAGGGGGCAAAGAGACCCAGTACTTC.

The chain has TRBV12-3 or TRBV12-4 and TRBJ2-3; D gene ambiguous. CDR3 length: 12 amino acids. Between the trimmed V and J ends, which lost 3 bases and 11 bases, there was a span of 12 bases. The CDR3 DNA sequence: TGTGCCAGCAGTTTGATAGCTCAGTTGCAGTATTTT. Translation: CASSLIAQLQYF.

The gene calls are TRBV12-5 and TRBJ2-7; a possible D gene is TRBD2 (6 bases). Per germline, CDR1 LGHNT and CDR2 FRNRAP. Deletions cut 6 bases from V and 2 bases from J, with 14 bases between. The CDR3 sequence is 14 residues long. This CDR3 reads CASGPRAGTYEQYF. CDR3 nucleotides: TGTGCTAGTGGCCCCAGGGCGGGGACCTACGAGCAGTACTTC. Full variable domain (missing parts from reference TRBV12-5 and TRBJ2-7): DARVTQTPRHKVTEMGQEVTMRCQPILGHNTVFWYRQTMMQGLELLAYFRNRAPLDDSGMPKDRFSAEMPDATLATLKIQPSEPRDSAVYFCASGPRAGTYEQYFGPGTRLTVT.